This TCR beta chain is drawn from a study of post-analysis software for immune sequencing data. Broader study findings: Controls had significantly higher normalized Chao1 diversity than multiple sclerosis patients. Elevated frequency relative to controls characterized four or five TRBV segments in patients, TRBV5-6, TRBV5-1 and TRBV20-1 among them. Samples from one preparation batch, clustered by F measure, grouped strongly together.

Turning to this clonotype: The antigen is undetermined.

The germline V and J ends were trimmed by 0 bases and 0 bases, with 9 bases remaining between them. Germline V CDR1 and CDR2: MNHEY, SVGEGT. The CDR3 has 15 amino acids. TCR beta cDNA libraries included unique molecular identifiers. There were about 0.95 to 11 million T cells, and about 500,000 cDNA molecules came from them. TCRdb itself ran the PCR reads through MiXCR, one entry per CDR3 protein. The top ten clones hold 4.9% of a sample with around 710,000 distinct CDR3 sequences, around 42% of them seen once. This chain uses TRBV6-2 or TRBV6-3 with TRBJ2-7; D gene unclear. The specimen was blood. The receptor was derived from a girl aged 5 to 17 with multiple sclerosis. DNA for the CDR3: TGTGCCAGCAGTTACTCGATCCTCAGCTCCTACGAGCAGTACTTC. Protein: CASSYSILSSYEQYF.